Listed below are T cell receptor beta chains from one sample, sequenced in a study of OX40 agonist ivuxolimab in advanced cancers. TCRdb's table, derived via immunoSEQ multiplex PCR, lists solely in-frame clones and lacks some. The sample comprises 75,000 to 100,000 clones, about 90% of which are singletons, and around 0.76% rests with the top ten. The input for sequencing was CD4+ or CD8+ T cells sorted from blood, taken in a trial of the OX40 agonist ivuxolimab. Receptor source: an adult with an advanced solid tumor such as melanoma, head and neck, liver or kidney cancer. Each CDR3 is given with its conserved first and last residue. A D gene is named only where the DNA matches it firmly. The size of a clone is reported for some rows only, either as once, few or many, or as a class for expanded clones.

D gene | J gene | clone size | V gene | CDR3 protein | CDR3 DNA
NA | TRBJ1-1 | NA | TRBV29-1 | CSANLMGESAFF | TGCAGCGCCAACTTAATGGGGGAAAGCGCTTTCTTT
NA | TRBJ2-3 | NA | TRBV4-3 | CASSQEIAAPDTQYF | TGCGCCAGCAGCCAAGAAATAGCGGCCCCAGATACGCAGTATTTT
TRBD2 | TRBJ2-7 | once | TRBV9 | CASSRRDRIAGLAGSYEQYF | TGTGCCAGCAGCAGGAGGGACAGGATCGCGGGACTAGCGGGCTCCTACGAGCAGTACTTC
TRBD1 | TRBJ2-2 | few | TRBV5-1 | CASSLGGTANTGELFF | TGCGCCAGCAGCTTGGGGGGGACAGCCAACACCGGGGAGCTGTTTTTT
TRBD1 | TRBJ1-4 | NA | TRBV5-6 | CASSLGTGGVLGEKLFF | TGTGCCAGCAGCTTGGGGACAGGGGGCGTTTTAGGTGAAAAACTGTTTTTT
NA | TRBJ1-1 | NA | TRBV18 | CASSKEVNTEAFF | TGTGCCAGCTCAAAGGAAGTGAACACTGAAGCTTTCTTT
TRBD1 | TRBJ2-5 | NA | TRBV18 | CASSRNRQGADQETQYF | TGTGCCAGCTCCCGAAACAGACAGGGGGCGGACCAAGAGACCCAGTACTTC
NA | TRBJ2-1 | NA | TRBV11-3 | CASSLDLYRVPYNEQFF | TGTGCCAGCAGCTTAGATCTATACAGGGTACCTTACAATGAGCAGTTCTTC
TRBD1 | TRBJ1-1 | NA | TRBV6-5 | CASSRRTGRVTEAFF | TGTGCCAGCAGCCGACGGACAGGGAGGGTAACTGAAGCTTTCTTT
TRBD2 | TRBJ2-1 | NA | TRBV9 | CASSVTSGLIQFF | TGTGCCAGCAGCGTAACTAGCGGACTAATTCAGTTCTTC
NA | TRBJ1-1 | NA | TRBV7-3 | CASSPTGAGEAFF | TGTGCCAGCAGCCCGACGGGGGCGGGTGAAGCTTTCTTT
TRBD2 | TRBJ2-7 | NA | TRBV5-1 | CASSLRTSGSSIEQYF | TGCGCCAGCAGCTTACGAACTAGCGGGAGCTCGATCGAGCAGTACTTC
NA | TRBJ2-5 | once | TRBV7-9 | CASSLAFERERQETQYF | TGTGCCAGCAGCTTAGCGTTCGAACGGGAGCGGCAAGAGACCCAGTACTTC
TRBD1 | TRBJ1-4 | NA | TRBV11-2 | CASSLARDSNRINEKLFF | TGTGCCAGCAGCCTAGCTCGGGACAGCAACCGGATAAATGAAAAACTGTTTTTT